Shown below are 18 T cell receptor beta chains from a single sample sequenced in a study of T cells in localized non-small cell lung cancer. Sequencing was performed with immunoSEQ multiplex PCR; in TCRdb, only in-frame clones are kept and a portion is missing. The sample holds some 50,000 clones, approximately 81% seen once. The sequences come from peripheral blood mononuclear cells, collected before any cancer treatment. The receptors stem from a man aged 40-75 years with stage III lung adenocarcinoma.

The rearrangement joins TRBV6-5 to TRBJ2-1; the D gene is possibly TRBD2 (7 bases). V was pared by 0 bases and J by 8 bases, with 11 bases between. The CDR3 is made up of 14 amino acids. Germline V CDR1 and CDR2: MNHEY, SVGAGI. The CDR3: CASSYSSGGYEQFF. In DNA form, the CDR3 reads TGTGCCAGCAGTTACTCGTCGGGGGGCTATGAGCAGTTCTTC.

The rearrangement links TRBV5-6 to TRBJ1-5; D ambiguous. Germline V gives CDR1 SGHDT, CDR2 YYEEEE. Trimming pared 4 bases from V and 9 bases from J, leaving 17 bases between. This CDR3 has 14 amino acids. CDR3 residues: CASSLGSGGRPQHF. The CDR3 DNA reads TGTGCCAGCAGCCTGGGGTCGGGTGGGCGGCCCCAGCATTTT.

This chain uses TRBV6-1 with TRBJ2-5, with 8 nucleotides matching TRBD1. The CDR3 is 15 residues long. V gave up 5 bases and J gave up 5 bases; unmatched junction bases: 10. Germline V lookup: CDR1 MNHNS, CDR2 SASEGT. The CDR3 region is CASSPQGASWETQYF. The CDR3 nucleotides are TGTGCCAGCAGTCCTCAGGGGGCGAGTTGGGAGACCCAGTACTTC.

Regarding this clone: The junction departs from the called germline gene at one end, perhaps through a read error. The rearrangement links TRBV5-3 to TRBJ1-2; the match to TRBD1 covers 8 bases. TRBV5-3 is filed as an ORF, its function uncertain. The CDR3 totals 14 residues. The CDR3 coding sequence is TGTGCCAGCAGCTTGGACAGGGTGGGATATGGCTACACCTTC. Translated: CASSLDRVGYGYTF.

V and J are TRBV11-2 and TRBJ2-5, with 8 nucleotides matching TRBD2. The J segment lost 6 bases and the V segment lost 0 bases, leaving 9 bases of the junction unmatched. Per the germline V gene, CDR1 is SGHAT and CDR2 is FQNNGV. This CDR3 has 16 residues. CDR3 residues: CASSLDPPGGAQTQYF. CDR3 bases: TGTGCCAGCAGCTTAGATCCCCCCGGGGGGGCTCAGACCCAGTACTTC. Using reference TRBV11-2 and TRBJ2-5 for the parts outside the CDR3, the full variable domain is EAGVAQSPRYKIIEKRQSVAFWCNPISGHATLYWYQQILGQGPKLLIQFQNNGVVDDSQLPKDRFSAERLKGVDSTLKIQPAKLEDSAVYLCASSLDPPGGAQTQYFGPGTRLLVL.

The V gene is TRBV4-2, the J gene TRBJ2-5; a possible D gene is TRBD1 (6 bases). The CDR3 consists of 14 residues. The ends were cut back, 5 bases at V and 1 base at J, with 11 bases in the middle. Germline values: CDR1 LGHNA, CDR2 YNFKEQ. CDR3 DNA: TGTGCCAGCAGCGGGAACAGGGCCCAAGAGACCCAGTACTTC. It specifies CASSGNRAQETQYF.

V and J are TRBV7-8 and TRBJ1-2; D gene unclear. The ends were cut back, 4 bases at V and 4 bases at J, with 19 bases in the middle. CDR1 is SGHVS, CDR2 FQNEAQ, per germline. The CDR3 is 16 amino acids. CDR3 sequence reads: CASSSSRTHVGYGYTF. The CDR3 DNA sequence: TGTGCCAGCAGCTCCTCCCGGACCCACGTCGGCTATGGCTACACCTTC.

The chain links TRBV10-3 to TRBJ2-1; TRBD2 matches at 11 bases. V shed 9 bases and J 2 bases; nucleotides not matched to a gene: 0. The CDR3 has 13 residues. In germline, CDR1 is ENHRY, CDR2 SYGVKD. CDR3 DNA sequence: TGTGCCATACTAGCGGGGGCCTACAATGAGCAGTTCTTC. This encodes CAILAGAYNEQFF.

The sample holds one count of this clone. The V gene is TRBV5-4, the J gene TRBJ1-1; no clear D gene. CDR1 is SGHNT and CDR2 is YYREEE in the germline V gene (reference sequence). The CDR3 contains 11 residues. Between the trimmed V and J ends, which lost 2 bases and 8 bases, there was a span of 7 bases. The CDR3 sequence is CASSFSEEAFF. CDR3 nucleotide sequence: TGTGCCAGCAGCTTTTCCGAAGAAGCTTTCTTT.

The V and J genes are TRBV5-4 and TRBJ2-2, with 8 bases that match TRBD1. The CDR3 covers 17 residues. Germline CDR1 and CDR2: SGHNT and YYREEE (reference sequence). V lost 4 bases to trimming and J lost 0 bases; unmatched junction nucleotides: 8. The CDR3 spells CASSPAGQAANTGELFF. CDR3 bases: TGTGCCAGCAGCCCGGCGGGACAGGCCGCGAACACCGGGGAGCTGTTTTTT.

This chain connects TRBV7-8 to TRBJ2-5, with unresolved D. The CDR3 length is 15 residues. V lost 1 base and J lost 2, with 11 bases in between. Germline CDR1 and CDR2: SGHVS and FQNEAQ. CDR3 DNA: TGTGCCAGCAGCTTAGTTGGCCCCCCTCAAGAGACCCAGTACTTC. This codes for CASSLVGPPQETQYF.

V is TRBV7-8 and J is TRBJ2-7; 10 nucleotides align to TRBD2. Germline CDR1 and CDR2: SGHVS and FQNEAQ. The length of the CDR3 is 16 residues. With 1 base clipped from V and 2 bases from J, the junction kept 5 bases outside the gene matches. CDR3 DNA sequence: TGTGCCAGCAGCTTAGAGGTAGCGGGGGGAACCTACGAGCAGTACTTC. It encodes CASSLEVAGGTYEQYF.

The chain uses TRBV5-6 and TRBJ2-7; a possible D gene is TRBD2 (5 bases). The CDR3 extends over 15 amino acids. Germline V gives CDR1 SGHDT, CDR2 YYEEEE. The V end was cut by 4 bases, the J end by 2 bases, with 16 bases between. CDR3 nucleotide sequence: TGTGCCAGCAGCACGGGATCCCCCGCGACCTACGAGCAGTACTTC. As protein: CASSTGSPATYEQYF.

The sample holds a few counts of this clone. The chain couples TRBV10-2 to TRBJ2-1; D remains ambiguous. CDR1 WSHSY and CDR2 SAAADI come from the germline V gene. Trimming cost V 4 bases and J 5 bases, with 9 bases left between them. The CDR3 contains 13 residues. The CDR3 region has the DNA TGCGCCAGCAGTGGACACCTAGACAATGAGCAGTTCTTC. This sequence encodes CASSGHLDNEQFF.

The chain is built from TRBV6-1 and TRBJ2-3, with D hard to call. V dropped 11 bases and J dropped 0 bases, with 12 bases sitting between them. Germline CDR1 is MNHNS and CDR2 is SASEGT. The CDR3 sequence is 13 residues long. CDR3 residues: CAAAHVSTDTQYF. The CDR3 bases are TGTGCCGCGGCTCACGTAAGCACAGATACGCAGTATTTT.

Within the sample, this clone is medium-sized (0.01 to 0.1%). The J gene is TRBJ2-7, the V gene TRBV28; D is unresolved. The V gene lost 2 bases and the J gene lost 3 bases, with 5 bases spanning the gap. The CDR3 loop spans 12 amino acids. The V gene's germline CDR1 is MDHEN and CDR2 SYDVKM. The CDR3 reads CASSLEFYEQYF. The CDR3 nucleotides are TGTGCCAGCAGTTTAGAATTCTACGAGCAGTACTTC.

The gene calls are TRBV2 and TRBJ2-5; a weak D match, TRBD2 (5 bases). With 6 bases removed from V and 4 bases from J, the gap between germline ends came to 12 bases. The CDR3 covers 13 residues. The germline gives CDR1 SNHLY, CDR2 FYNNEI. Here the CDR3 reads CASRASEGETQYF. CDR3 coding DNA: TGTGCCAGCAGAGCCAGCGAGGGAGAGACCCAGTACTTC. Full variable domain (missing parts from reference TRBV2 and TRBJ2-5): EPEVTQTPSHQVTQMGQEVILRCVPISNHLYFYWYRQILGQKVEFLVSFYNNEISEKSEIFDDQFSVERPDGSNFTLKIRSTKLEDSAMYFCASRASEGETQYFGPGTRLLVL.

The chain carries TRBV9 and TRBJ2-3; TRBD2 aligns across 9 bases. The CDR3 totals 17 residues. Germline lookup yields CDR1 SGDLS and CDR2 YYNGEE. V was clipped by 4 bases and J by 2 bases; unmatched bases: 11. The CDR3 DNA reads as TGTGCCAGCAGCCCCCGGGAAGCGGGGGGACTCACAGATACGCAGTATTTT. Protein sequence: CASSPREAGGLTDTQYF.